This T cell receptor beta chain was retrieved from a study of shared clonotypes between healthy human individuals. Findings and caveats of the study: A generally larger estimated richness was seen in naive subsets than in memory subsets. Sharing across a few donors was seen in approximately 5.2% of naive CD4 clonotypes.

The genomic DNA of each subset was split evenly across several immunoSEQ plates. Generated by immunoSEQ multiplex PCR, the TCRdb table keeps only in-frame clones and is missing some. This table holds roughly 1,100,000 clones, about three quarters found once. CDR1 is SNHLY, CDR2 FYNNEI, per germline. Deletions cut 7 bases from V and 12 bases from J, with 21 bases between. The CDR3 has 13 amino acids. Donors were healthy HIV-negative adults without recent acute infections or vaccinations. A note on this clone: No antigen is known for it.

The receptor's source is a man between 18 and 35 years old in good health. The rearrangement joins TRBV2 to TRBJ1-1; tentatively, D is TRBD1 (5 bases). The source material was memory CD4+ T cells sorted from blood. As to subset: CD45RA-negative fraction. The DNA for the CDR3 is TGTGCCAGCAAACGGGATGATGGGGCGGTAACTTTCTTT. It codes for CASKRDDGAVTFF.